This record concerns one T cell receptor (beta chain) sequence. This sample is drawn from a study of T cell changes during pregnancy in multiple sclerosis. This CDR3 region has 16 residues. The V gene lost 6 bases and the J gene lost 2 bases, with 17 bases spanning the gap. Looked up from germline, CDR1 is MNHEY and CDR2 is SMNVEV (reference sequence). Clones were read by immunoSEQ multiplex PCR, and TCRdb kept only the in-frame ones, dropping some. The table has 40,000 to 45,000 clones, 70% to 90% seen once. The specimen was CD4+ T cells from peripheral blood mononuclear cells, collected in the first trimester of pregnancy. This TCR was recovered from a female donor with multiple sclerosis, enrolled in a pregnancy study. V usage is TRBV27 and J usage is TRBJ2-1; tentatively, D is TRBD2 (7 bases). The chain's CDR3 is CASSHAGEGAYNEQFF. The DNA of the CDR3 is TGTGCCAGCAGCCACGCCGGGGAGGGGGCCTACAATGAGCAGTTCTTC.